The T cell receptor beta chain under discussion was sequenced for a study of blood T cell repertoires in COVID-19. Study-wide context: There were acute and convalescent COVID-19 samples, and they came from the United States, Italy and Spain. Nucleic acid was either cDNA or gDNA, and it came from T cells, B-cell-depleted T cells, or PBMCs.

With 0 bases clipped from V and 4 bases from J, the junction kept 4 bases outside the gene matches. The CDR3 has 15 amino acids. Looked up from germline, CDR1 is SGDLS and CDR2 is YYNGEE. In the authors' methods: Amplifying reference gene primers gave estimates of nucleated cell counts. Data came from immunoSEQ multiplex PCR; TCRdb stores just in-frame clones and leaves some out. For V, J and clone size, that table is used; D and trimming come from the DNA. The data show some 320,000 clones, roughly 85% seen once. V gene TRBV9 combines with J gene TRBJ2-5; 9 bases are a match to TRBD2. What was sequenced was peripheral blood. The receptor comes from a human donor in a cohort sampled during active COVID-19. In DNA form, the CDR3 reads TGTGCCAGCAGCGTAGGTTTAGCGGGGGCAGAGACCCAGTACTTC. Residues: CASSVGLAGAETQYF. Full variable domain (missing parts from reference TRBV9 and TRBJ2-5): DSGVTQTPKHLITATGQRVTLRCSPRSGDLSVYWYQQSLDQGLQFLIQYYNGEERAKGNILERFSAQQFPDLHSELNLSSLELGDSALYFCASSVGLAGAETQYFGPGTRLLVL.